The clone carrying this TCR beta chain was counted ten times or more. Its antigen is undetermined. The record originates from a study of T cell repertoires in cytomegalovirus infection. Overall study: Newly reported HLA-C-restricted and thoroughly characterized HLA-B-restricted CMV epitopes were employed.

Findings and caveats of the study: CMV-specific HLA-C-restricted TCR beta clonotypes dominated the ex vivo response.

TCRdb re-derived calls from the reads in MiXCR, one entry per CDR3 protein. Of a few hundred thousand distinct CDR3 sequences in the sample, roughly a third were seen once. The CDR3 runs 14 residues. The V and J ends lost 6 bases and 2 bases respectively, with 10 bases between them. From germline, CDR1 is SGHTA and CDR2 FQGNSA. The chain combines TRBV7-2 with TRBJ1-4, with unresolved D. This sequence originates from a human donor in good health (CMV status not recorded). Some clones in this sample may be carry-over from other donors' samples. The sequenced sample was cultured PBMCs, obtained from culture after CMV antigen stimulation. The CDR3 region is CASSSRSTNEKLFF. The DNA of the CDR3 is TGTGCCAGCAGTTCCAGGAGCACTAATGAAAAACTGTTTTTT.